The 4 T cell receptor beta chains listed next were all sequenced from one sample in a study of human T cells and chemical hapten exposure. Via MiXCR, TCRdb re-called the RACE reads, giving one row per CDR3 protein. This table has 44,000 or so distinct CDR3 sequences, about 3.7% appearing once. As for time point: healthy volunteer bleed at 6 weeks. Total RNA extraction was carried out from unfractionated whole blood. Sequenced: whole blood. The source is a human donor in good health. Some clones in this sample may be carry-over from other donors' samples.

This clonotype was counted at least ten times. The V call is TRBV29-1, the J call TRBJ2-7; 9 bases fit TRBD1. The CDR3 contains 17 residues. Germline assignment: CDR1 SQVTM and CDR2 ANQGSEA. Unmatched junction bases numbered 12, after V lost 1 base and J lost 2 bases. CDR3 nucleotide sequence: TGCAGCGTTGAAGGCTCCCGGACAGGGGCGGAGACCTACGAGCAGTACTTC. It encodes CSVEGSRTGAETYEQYF.

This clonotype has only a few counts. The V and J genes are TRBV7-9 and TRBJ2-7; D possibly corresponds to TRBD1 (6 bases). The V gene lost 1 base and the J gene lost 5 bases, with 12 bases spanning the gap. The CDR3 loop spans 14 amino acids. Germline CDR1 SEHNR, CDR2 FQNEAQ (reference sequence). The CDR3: CASSLGQATHEQYF. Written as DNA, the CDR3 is TGTGCCAGCAGCTTAGGACAGGCGACCCACGAGCAGTACTTC.

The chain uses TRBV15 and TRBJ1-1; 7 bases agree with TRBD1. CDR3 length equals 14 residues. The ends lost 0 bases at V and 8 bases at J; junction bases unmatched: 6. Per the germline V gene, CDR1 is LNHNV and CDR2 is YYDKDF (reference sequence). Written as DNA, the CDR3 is TGTGCCACCAGCAGAGATAACGGACAGGCCGAAGCTTTCTTT. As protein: CATSRDNGQAEAFF.

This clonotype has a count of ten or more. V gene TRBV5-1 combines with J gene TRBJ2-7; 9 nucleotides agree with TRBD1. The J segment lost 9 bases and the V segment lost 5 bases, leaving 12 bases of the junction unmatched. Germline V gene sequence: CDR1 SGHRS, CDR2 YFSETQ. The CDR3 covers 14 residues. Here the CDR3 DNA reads TGCGCCAGCAGTCTGGGACAGGGCATTAGTGTGCAGTACTTC. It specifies CASSLGQGISVQYF.